The table lists the clone carrying this T cell receptor (beta chain) with a count of one. Its antigen is unknown. Memory CD4+ cells were the fraction left after CD45RA+ naive selection. The data stem from a study of shared clonotypes between healthy human individuals. Study-level points and caveats: Lower generation probabilities were found for non-shared clonotypes than for those shared by all four donors. Among four donors, roughly 5% of naive CD4 clonotypes were found in common.

CDR1 is MNHNS and CDR2 is SASEGT in the germline V gene. The CDR3 contains 14 residues. The germline V and J ends were trimmed by 2 bases and 9 bases, with 14 bases remaining between them. As originally analysed: ImmunoSEQ yielded junction-only sequences lacking quality scores, so filtering differed. Some clones are missing from TCRdb's copy, which holds only in-frame ones; the method was immunoSEQ multiplex PCR. Clone size and V and J calls were adopted from that table, with D and trimming inferred from the DNA. The data contain 2 million to 2.5 million clones, 90% to 97% of them singletons. The sequencing input was naive CD4+ T cells sorted from blood. Indicated subset: CD45RA+ positively selected. This rearrangement joins TRBV6-1 to TRBJ2-1; no definite D call. The sequence was collected from a man younger than 30 in good health. The CDR3 coding sequence is TGTGCCAGCAGTGAAATGAGGACCCCGAGTGAGCAGTTCTTC. This encodes CASSEMRTPSEQFF.